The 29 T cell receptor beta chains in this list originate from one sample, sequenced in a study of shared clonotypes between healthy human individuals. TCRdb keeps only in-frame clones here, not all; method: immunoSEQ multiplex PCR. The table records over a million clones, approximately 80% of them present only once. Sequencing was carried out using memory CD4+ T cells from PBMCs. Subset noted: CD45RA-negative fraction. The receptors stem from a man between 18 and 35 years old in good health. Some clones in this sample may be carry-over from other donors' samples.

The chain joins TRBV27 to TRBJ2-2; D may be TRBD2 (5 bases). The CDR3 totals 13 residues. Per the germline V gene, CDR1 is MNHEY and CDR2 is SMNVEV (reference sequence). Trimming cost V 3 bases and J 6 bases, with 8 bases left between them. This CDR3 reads CASSLTIPGELFF. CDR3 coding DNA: TGTGCCAGCAGTTTGACTATCCCCGGGGAGCTGTTTTTT.

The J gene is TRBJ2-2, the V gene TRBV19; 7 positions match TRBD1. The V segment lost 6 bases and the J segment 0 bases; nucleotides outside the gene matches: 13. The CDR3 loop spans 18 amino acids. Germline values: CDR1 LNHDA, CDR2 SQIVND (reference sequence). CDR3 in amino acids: CASRFPFEGAANTGELFF. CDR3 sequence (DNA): TGTGCCAGTAGGTTCCCTTTTGAGGGGGCGGCGAACACCGGGGAGCTGTTTTTT.

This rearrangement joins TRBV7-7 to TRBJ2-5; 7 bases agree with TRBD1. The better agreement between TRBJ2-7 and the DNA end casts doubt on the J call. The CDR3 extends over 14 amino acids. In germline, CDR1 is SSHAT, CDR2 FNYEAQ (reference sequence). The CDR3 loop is CASSSDRVPYEQYF. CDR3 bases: TGTGCCAGCAGCTCAGACAGGGTTCCGTACGAGCAGTACTTC.

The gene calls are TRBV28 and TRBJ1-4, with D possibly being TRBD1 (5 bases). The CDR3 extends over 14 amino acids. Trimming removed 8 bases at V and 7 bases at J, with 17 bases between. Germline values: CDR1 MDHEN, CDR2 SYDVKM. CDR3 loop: CASQSGGSVEKLFF. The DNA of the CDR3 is TGTGCCAGCCAGAGTGGGGGGTCGGTTGAAAAACTGTTTTTT.

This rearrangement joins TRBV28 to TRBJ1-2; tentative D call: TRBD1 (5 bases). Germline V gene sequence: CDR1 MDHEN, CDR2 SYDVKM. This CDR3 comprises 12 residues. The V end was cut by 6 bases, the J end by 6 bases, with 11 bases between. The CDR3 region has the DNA TGTGCCAGCAGCGGCCTACAGGATGGCTACACCTTC. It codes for CASSGLQDGYTF.

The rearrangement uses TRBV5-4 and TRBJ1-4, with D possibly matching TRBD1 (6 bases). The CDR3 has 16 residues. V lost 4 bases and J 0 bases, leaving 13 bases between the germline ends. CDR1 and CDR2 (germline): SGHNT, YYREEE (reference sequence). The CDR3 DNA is TGTGCCAGCAGCCTTAGACAGGCTGCAACTAATGAAAAACTGTTTTTT. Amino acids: CASSLRQAATNEKLFF.

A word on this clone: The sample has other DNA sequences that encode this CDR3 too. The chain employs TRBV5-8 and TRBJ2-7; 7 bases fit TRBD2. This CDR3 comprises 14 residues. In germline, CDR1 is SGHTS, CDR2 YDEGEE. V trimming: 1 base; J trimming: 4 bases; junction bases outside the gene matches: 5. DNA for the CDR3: TGTGCCAGCAGCTTGCGGCTAGCGGATTACGAGCAGTACTTC. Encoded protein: CASSLRLADYEQYF. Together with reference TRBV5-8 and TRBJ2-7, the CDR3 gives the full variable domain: EAGVTQSPTHLIKTRGQQATLRCSPISGHTSVYWYQQALGLGLQFLLWYDEGEERNRGNFPPRFSGRQFPNYSSELNVNALELEDSALYLCASSLRLADYEQYFGPGTRLTVT.

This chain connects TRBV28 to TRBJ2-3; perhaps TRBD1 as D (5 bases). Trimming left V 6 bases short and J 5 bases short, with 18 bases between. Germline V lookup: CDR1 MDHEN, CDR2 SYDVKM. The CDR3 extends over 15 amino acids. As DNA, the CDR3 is TGTGCCAGCAGCCCTACTGGAGCAAGGGGAGATACGCAGTATTTT. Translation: CASSPTGARGDTQYF.

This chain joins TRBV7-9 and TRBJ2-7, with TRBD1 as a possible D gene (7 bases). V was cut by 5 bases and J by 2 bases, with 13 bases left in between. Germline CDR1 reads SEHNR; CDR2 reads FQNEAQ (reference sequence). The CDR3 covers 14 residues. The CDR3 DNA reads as TGTGCCAGCAGCCGGGGGCAGGGGGCCTACGAGCAGTACTTC. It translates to CASSRGQGAYEQYF.

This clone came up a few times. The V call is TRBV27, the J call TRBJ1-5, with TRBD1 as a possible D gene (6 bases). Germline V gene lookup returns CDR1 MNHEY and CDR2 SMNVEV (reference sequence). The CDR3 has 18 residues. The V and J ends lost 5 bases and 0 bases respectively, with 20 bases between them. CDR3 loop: CASSPALEGGYSNQPQHF. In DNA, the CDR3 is TGTGCCAGCAGTCCTGCCCTCGAGGGGGGGTATAGCAATCAGCCCCAGCATTTT.

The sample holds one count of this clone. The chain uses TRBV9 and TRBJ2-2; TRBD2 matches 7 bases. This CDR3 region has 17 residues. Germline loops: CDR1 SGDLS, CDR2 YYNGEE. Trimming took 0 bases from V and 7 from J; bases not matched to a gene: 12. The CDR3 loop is CASSVDRGREVYGELFF. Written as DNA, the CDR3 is TGTGCCAGCAGCGTAGATCGCGGGAGAGAGGTTTACGGGGAGCTGTTTTTT.

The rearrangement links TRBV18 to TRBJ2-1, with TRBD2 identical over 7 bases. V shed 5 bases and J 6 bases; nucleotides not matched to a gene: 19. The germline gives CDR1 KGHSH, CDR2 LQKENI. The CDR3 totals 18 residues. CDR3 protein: CASSGTLLAEAKPNEQFF. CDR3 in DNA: TGTGCCAGCTCAGGGACCCTCCTAGCGGAAGCAAAACCCAATGAGCAGTTCTTC.

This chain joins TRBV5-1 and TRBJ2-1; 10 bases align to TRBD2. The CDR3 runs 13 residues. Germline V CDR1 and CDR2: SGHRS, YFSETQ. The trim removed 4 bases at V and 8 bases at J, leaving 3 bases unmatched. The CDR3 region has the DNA TGCGCCAGCAGCCCTAGCGGGAGCTATGAGCAGTTCTTC. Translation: CASSPSGSYEQFF. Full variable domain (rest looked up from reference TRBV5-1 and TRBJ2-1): KAGVTQTPRYLIKTRGQQVTLSCSPISGHRSVSWYQQTPGQGLQFLFEYFSETQRNKGNFPGRFSGRQFSNSRSEMNVSTLELGDSALYLCASSPSGSYEQFFGPGTRLTVL.

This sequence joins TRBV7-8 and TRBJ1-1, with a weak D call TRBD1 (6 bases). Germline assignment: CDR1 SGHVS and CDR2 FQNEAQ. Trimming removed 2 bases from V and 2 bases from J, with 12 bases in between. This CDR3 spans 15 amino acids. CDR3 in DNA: TGTGCCAGCAGCTTAAGTCACAGGGTTAACACTGAAGCTTTCTTT. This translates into CASSLSHRVNTEAFF.

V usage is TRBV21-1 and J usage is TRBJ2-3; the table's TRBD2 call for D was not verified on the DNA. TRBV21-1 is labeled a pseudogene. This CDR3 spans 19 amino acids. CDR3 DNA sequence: TGTGCCAGCAGCAAAGCGCTTTTAACTAGCGGGAGGCGGGCAGATACGCAGTATTTT. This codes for CASSKALLTSGRRADTQYF.

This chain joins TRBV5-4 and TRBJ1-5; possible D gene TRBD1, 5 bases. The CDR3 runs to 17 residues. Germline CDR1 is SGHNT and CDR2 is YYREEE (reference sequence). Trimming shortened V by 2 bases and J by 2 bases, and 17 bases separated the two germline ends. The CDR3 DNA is TGTGCCAGCAGCTTCGGGGGTCGGGAGGCCGGCAATCAGCCCCAGCATTTT. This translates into CASSFGGREAGNQPQHF.

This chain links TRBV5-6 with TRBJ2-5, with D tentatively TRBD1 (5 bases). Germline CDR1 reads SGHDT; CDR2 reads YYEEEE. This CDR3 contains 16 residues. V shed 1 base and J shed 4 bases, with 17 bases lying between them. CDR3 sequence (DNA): TGTGCCAGCAGCTTGTTGGACAACTTGGGGTCAGAGACCCAGTACTTC. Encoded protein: CASSLLDNLGSETQYF.

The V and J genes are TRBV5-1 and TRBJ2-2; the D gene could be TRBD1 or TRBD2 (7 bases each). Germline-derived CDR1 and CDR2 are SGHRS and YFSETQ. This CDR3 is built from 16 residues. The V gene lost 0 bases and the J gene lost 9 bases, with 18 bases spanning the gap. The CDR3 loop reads CASSLAPTGEGRELFF. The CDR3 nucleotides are TGCGCCAGCAGCTTGGCCCCTACAGGGGAGGGTAGGGAGCTGTTTTTT.

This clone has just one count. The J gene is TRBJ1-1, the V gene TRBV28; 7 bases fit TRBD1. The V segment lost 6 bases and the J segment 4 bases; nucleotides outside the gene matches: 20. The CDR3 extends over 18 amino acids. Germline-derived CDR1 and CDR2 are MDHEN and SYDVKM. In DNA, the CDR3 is TGTGCCAGCAGGCCCCACCGGGGTAAGGGGGCGAGGGGCACTGAAGCTTTCTTT. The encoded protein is CASRPHRGKGARGTEAFF.

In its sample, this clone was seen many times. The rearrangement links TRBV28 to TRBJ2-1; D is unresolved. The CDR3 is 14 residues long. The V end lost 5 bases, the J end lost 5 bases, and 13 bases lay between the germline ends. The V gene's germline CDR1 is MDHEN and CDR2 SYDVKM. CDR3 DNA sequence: TGTGCCAGCAGTGCCTTATGGCAGAACAATGAGCAGTTCTTC. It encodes CASSALWQNNEQFF.

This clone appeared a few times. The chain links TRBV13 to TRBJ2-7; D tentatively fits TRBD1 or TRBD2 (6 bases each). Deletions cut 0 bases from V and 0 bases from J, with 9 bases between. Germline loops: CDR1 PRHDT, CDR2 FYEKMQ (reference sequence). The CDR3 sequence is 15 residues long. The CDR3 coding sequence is TGTGCCAGCAGCTTAGGCGGGGGCTTCTCCTACGAGCAGTACTTC. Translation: CASSLGGGFSYEQYF.

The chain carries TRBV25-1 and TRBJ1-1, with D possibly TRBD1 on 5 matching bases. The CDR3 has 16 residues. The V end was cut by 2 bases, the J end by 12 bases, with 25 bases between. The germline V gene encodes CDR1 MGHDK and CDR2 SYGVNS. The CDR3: CASSEGGSISPINTFF. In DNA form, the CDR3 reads TGTGCCAGCAGTGAAGGGGGAAGCATCTCTCCTATAAACACTTTCTTT.

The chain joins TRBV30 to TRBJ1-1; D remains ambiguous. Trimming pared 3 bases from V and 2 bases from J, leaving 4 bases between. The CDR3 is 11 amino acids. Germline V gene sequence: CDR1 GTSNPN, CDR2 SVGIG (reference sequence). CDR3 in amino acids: CAWRVNTEAFF. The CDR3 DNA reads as TGTGCCTGGAGAGTTAACACTGAAGCTTTCTTT. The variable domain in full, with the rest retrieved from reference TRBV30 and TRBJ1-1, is SQTIHQWPATLVQPVGSPLSLECTVEGTSNPNLYWYRQAAGRGLQLLFYSVGIGQISSEVPQNLSASRPQDRQFILSSKKLLLSDSGFYLCAWRVNTEAFFGQGTRLTVV.

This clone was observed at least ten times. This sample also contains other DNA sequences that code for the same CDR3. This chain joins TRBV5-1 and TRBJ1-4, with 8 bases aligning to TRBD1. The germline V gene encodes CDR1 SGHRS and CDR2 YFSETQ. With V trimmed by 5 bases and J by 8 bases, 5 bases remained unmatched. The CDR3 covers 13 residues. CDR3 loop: CASSRQGNEKLFF. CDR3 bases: TGCGCCAGCAGTAGACAGGGGAACGAAAAACTGTTTTTT.

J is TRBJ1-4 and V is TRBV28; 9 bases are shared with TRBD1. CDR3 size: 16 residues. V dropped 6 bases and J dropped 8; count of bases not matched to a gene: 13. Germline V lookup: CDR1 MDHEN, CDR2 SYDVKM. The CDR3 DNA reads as TGTGCCAGCAGCCCCCTCGGCCTGGACAGGGGAGAAAAACTGTTTTTT. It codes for CASSPLGLDRGEKLFF.

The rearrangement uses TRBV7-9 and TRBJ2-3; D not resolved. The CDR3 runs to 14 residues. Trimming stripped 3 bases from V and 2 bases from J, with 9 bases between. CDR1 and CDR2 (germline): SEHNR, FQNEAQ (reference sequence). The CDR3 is CASSFSSTTDTQYF. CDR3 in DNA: TGTGCCAGCAGCTTTTCCAGTACCACAGATACGCAGTATTTT. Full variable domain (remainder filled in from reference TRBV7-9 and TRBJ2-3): DTGVSQNPRHKITKRGQNVTFRCDPISEHNRLYWYRQTLGQGPEFLTYFQNEAQLEKSRLLSDRFSAERPKGSFSTLEIQRTEQGDSAMYLCASSFSSTTDTQYFGPGTRLTVL.

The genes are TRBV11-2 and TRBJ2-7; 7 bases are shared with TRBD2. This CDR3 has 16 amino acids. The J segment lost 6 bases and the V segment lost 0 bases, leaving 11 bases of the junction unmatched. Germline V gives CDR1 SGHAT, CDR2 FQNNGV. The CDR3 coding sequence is TGTGCCAGCAGCTTAGATTTATCTAGCGGTACATCCGAGCAGTACTTC. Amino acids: CASSLDLSSGTSEQYF.

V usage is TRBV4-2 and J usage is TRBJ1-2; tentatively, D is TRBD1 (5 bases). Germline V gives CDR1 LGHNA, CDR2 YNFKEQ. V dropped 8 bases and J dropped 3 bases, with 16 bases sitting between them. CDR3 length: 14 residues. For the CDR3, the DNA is TGTGCCAGCGTTAACAGGTTTTCGGACTATGGCTACACCTTC. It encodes CASVNRFSDYGYTF.

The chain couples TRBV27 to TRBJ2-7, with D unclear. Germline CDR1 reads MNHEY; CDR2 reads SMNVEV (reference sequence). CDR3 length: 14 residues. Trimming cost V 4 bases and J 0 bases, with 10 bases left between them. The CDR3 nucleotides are TGTGCCAGCAGTTCCCCCGGCCGCTCCTACGAGCAGTACTTC. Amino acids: CASSSPGRSYEQYF.